This T cell receptor (beta chain) appears in the sequencing data of a study of blood T cell repertoires in COVID-19. As for the study in general: Acute-phase and convalescent COVID-19 samples originated in the United States, Italy and Spain.

In the authors' methods: The assay estimated nucleated cells by amplifying reference gene primers. Profiled with immunoSEQ multiplex PCR; TCRdb holds only in-frame clones, not every one. V, J and clone size derive from that table, while D and trimming were established from the DNA sequence. This table holds roughly 66,000 clones, less than 85% found once. CDR1 is LNHDA, CDR2 SQIVND, per germline (reference sequence). V shed 10 bases and J 0 bases; nucleotides not matched to a gene: 7. The CDR3 contains 14 residues. Sequenced input: peripheral blood. The chain couples TRBV19 to TRBJ1-1; 8 bases fit TRBD1. This clonotype was obtained from a man between 60 and 75 years old with acute or convalescent COVID-19. For the CDR3, the DNA is TGTGCCACCGACCGGACAGGGCTGAACACTGAAGCTTTCTTT. Its protein is CATDRTGLNTEAFF.